The 14 T cell receptor beta chains given below trace back to one sample, sequenced in a study of blood T cell repertoires in COVID-19. TCRdb keeps only in-frame clones here, not all; method: immunoSEQ multiplex PCR. The sample holds about 400,000 clones; 88% are singletons and the top ten take more than 2%. The source material was PBMCs or T cells enriched from blood (not recorded which). Receptors originate from a middle-aged woman with acute COVID-19.

The chain has TRBV5-1 and TRBJ2-5, with 13 bases aligning to TRBD2. The CDR3 is made up of 16 amino acids. V was clipped by 2 bases and J by 5 bases; unmatched bases: 6. Germline V gene data show CDR1 as SGHRS and CDR2 as YFSETQ. The CDR3 DNA sequence: TGCGCCAGCAGCTTCGAACTAGCGGGGGGGAGCGAGACCCAGTACTTC. Translated: CASSFELAGGSETQYF.

CDR3 region: CASRGGQGITGELFF. In nucleotides, the CDR3 is TGTGCCAGCAGAGGGGGACAGGGCATCACCGGGGAGCTGTTTTTT. V is TRBV6-5 and J is TRBJ2-2; 9 bases fit TRBD1. The CDR3 runs 15 residues. J lost 4 bases, V lost 6 bases, and 6 bases had no gene match. Germline CDR1 and CDR2: MNHEY and SVGAGI.

The chain has TRBV19 and TRBJ1-5; 7 bases are shared with TRBD1. J was trimmed by 6 bases and V by 8 bases; bases with no gene match: 13. There are 15 residues in the CDR3. CDR1 is LNHDA and CDR2 is SQIVND in the germline V gene (reference sequence). The CDR3 DNA reads TGTGCCAGTGGATCGAAAAGACAGGGTAGTCAGCCCCAGCATTTT. Its translation: CASGSKRQGSQPQHF.

This clone was detected once. This chain joins TRBV7-9 and TRBJ2-5; TRBD1 aligns across 7 bases. CDR3 length equals 15 residues. Trimming at V came to 4 bases and at J to 0 bases, leaving 5 bases not matched to a gene. Per the germline V gene, CDR1 is SEHNR and CDR2 is FQNEAQ (reference sequence). In DNA, the CDR3 is TGTGCCAGCAGCTCGGGACAGCCGTACCAAGAGACCCAGTACTTC. This codes for CASSSGQPYQETQYF.

The chain combines TRBV11-2 with TRBJ2-7; tentative D call: TRBD1 (5 bases). With 5 bases removed from V and 6 bases from J, the gap between germline ends came to 11 bases. This CDR3 is built from 12 residues. CDR1 is SGHAT and CDR2 is FQNNGV in the germline V gene. The CDR3 DNA is TGTGCCAGCAGCGGACAAACGGTCGAGCAGTACTTC. Amino acids: CASSGQTVEQYF.

The J gene is TRBJ1-6, the V gene TRBV3-1 (or the pseudogene TRBV3-2), with TRBD1 as a possible D gene (5 bases). The V gene lost 1 base and the J gene lost 8 bases, with 6 bases spanning the gap. The CDR3 runs 13 residues. Germline V gene sequence: CDR1 LGHDT, CDR2 YNNKEL (reference sequence). The CDR3 here is CASSQGRDSPLHF. The CDR3 bases are TGTGCCAGCAGCCAAGGCAGGGATTCACCCCTCCACTTT.

About this clone itself: The same CDR3 is also encoded by other DNA sequences in this sample. The chain carries TRBV18 and TRBJ2-5; D ambiguous. Trimming cost V 3 bases and J 2 bases, with 7 bases left between them. CDR1 KGHSH and CDR2 LQKENI come from the germline V gene. CDR3 size: 13 residues. The CDR3 sequence is CASSPTRQETQYF. The CDR3 region has the DNA TGTGCCAGCTCACCTACGCGGCAAGAGACCCAGTACTTC.

The rearrangement links TRBV5-8 to TRBJ1-6, with D maybe TRBD1 (6 bases). The CDR3 consists of 15 residues. Germline CDR1 and CDR2: SGHTS and YDEGEE. V lost 1 base to trimming and J lost 9 bases, with 14 bases between them. The CDR3 nucleotides are TGTGCCAGCAGCTTGCAAGGCAGGGGTGGTTCACCCCTCCACTTT. Translation: CASSLQGRGGSPLHF. Full variable domain (missing parts from reference TRBV5-8 and TRBJ1-6): EAGVTQSPTHLIKTRGQQATLRCSPISGHTSVYWYQQALGLGLQFLLWYDEGEERNRGNFPPRFSGRQFPNYSSELNVNALELEDSALYLCASSLQGRGGSPLHFGNGTRLTVT.

The V gene is TRBV27, the J gene TRBJ1-2, with TRBD1 matching over 8 bases. The J segment lost 2 bases and the V segment lost 9 bases, leaving 5 bases of the junction unmatched. Per germline, CDR1 MNHEY and CDR2 SMNVEV (reference sequence). This CDR3 spans 13 amino acids. CDR3 DNA sequence: TGTGCCAGTCGGACAGGGTTAAACTATGGCTACACCTTC. It specifies CASRTGLNYGYTF.

This chain uses TRBV27 with TRBJ2-4, with a possible D match to TRBD1 (5 bases). Between the trimmed V and J ends, which lost 1 base and 4 bases, there was a span of 11 bases. Looked up from germline, CDR1 is MNHEY and CDR2 is SMNVEV (reference sequence). The CDR3 loop spans 15 amino acids. CDR3 nucleotides: TGTGCCAGCAGTTTATGGCAGGGTACGAAAAACATTCAGTACTTC. Protein: CASSLWQGTKNIQYF.

This chain links TRBV7-9 with TRBJ2-5, with TRBD2 matching over 9 bases. Trimming removed 8 bases from V and 1 base from J; junction bases left unmatched: 5. Germline lookup yields CDR1 SEHNR and CDR2 FQNEAQ (reference sequence). This CDR3 has 14 residues. CDR3 in amino acids: CASGRGGTQETQYF. The CDR3 region has the DNA TGTGCCAGCGGGCGGGGGGGCACCCAAGAGACCCAGTACTTC.

The genes are TRBV14 and TRBJ1-2; D possibly corresponds to TRBD1 (5 bases). With 1 base removed from V and 3 bases from J, the gap between germline ends came to 24 bases. Per the germline V gene, CDR1 is SGHDN and CDR2 is FVKESK. This CDR3 comprises 19 residues. The CDR3: CASSQGEIYYRSSYYGYTF. The DNA of the CDR3 is TGTGCCAGCAGCCAAGGGGAAATATACTACAGGAGCAGCTACTATGGCTACACCTTC. The whole variable domain, filled in from reference TRBV14 and TRBJ1-2, reads EAGVTQFPSHSVIEKGQTVTLRCDPISGHDNLYWYRRVMGKEIKFLLHFVKESKQDESGMPNNRFLAERTGGTYSTLKVQPAELEDSGVYFCASSQGEIYYRSSYYGYTFGSGTRLTVV.

The chain recombines TRBV12-3 or TRBV12-4 with TRBJ2-7; unclear D gene. Trimming shortened V by 5 bases and J by 7 bases, and 12 bases separated the two germline ends. The CDR3 runs 12 residues. For the CDR3, the DNA is TGTGCCAGCAGTCCAAACAGTTTAGAGCAGTACTTC. Residues: CASSPNSLEQYF.

This chain joins TRBV19 and TRBJ1-1, with D possibly being TRBD1 (6 bases). The CDR3 covers 13 residues. V lost 3 bases and J lost 6, with 11 bases in between. Germline V gene sequence: CDR1 LNHDA, CDR2 SQIVND (reference sequence). The DNA of the CDR3 is TGTGCCAGTAGTATTGGACAGATACCTGAAGCTTTCTTT. Translated, it gives CASSIGQIPEAFF.